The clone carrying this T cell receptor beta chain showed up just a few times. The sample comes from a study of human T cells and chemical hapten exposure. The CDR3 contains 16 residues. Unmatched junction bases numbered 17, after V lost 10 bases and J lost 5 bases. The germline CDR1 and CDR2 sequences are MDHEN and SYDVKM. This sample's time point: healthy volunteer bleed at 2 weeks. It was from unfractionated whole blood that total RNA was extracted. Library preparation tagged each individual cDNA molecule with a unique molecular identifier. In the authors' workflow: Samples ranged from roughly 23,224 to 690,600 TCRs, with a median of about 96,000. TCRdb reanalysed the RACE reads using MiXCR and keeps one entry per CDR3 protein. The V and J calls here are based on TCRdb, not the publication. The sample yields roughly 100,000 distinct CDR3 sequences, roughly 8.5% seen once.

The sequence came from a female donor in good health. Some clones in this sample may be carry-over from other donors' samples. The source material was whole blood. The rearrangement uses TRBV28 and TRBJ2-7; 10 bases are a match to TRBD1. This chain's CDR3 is CATNMGQGSPRNEQYF. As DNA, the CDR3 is TGTGCCACCAACATGGGACAGGGGTCACCCCGGAACGAGCAGTACTTC.